This passage covers 3 T cell receptor beta chains from one sample sequenced in a study of T cells in tumors after PD-1 blockade. TCRdb's table, derived via immunoSEQ multiplex PCR, lists solely in-frame clones and lacks some. The sample carries 30,000 to 35,000 clones, 73% recorded once. The sequencing here drew on PBMCs, taken after anti-PD-1 treatment. The source is a human donor with basal cell carcinoma.

The V and J genes are TRBV5-4 and TRBJ2-3; 8 bases map to TRBD2. CDR3 length equals 15 residues. The J segment lost 3 bases and the V segment lost 4 bases, leaving 7 bases of the junction unmatched. Germline assignment: CDR1 SGHNT and CDR2 YYREEE (reference sequence). The CDR3 protein is CASSAGTSSTDTQYF. In nucleotides, the CDR3 is TGTGCCAGCAGCGCCGGGACTAGTTCGACAGATACGCAGTATTTT.

The chain couples TRBV6-5 to TRBJ1-1, with D possibly matching TRBD1 (5 bases). With 8 bases removed from V and 3 bases from J, the gap between germline ends came to 16 bases. The V gene's germline CDR1 is MNHEY and CDR2 SVGAGI. This CDR3 comprises 14 residues. CDR3 sequence: CASASGGRDTEAFF. The CDR3 bases are TGTGCCAGCGCTAGTGGGGGGAGGGACACTGAAGCTTTCTTT.

The CDR3 is CASSIVHSYEQYF. Written as DNA, the CDR3 is TGTGCCAGTAGTATAGTCCACTCCTACGAGCAGTACTTC. The V and J genes are TRBV19 and TRBJ2-7; no clear D. Trimming pared 1 base from V and 0 bases from J, leaving 4 bases between. CDR3 size: 13 residues. Germline V gene sequence: CDR1 LNHDA, CDR2 SQIVND (reference sequence). Full variable domain (outside the CDR3, taken from reference TRBV19 and TRBJ2-7): DGGITQSPKYLFRKEGQNVTLSCEQNLNHDAMYWYRQDPGQGLRLIYYSQIVNDFQKGDIAEGYSVSREKKESFPLTVTSAQKNPTAFYLCASSIVHSYEQYFGPGTRLTVT.